This passage covers 19 T cell receptor beta chains from one sample sequenced in a study of blood T cell repertoires in COVID-19. Produced via immunoSEQ multiplex PCR; TCRdb's table is partial and in-frame only. The table lists 250,000 or so clones, approximately 82% of them singletons. Sample: peripheral blood. These receptors were collected from a woman of 80 years or more with acute or convalescent COVID-19.

The chain combines TRBV11-2 with TRBJ2-7; the match to TRBD2 covers 9 bases. The CDR3 length is 16 residues. Trimming took 0 bases from V and 0 from J; bases not matched to a gene: 3. The germline gives CDR1 SGHAT, CDR2 FQNNGV. CDR3: CASSLDRLAVSYEQYF. For the CDR3, the DNA is TGTGCCAGCAGCTTAGATCGACTAGCGGTCTCCTACGAGCAGTACTTC. The full variable domain, completed using reference TRBV11-2 and TRBJ2-7, is EAGVAQSPRYKIIEKRQSVAFWCNPISGHATLYWYQQILGQGPKLLIQFQNNGVVDDSQLPKDRFSAERLKGVDSTLKIQPAKLEDSAVYLCASSLDRLAVSYEQYFGPGTRLTVT.

V is TRBV5-1 and J is TRBJ2-7, with TRBD1 matching 9 bases. CDR1 and CDR2 from the germline V gene are SGHRS and YFSETQ. There are 16 residues in the CDR3. J gave up 0 bases and V 4 bases, and 8 bases lay outside the gene matches. The chain's CDR3 is CASSTGTGKSSYEQYF. CDR3 nucleotides: TGCGCCAGCAGCACTGGGACAGGGAAGAGCTCCTACGAGCAGTACTTC.

The CDR3 nucleotides read TGTGCCAGCAGTGCTTCCGGGACAGGTCAGTTCTTC. Protein sequence: CASSASGTGQFF. V and J are TRBV2 and TRBJ2-1; 8 bases fit TRBD1. V trimming: 4 bases; J trimming: 13 bases; junction bases outside the gene matches: 6. Per germline, CDR1 SNHLY and CDR2 FYNNEI. The CDR3 is made up of 12 amino acids. Full variable domain (outside the CDR3, taken from reference TRBV2 and TRBJ2-1): EPEVTQTPSHQVTQMGQEVILRCVPISNHLYFYWYRQILGQKVEFLVSFYNNEISEKSEIFDDQFSVERPDGSNFTLKIRSTKLEDSAMYFCASSASGTGQFFGPGTRLTVL.

The rearrangement links TRBV5-4 to TRBJ2-6; a weak D match, TRBD1 (5 bases). Between the trimmed V and J ends, which lost 1 base and 4 bases, there was a span of 12 bases. The germline CDR1 and CDR2 sequences are SGHNT and YYREEE (reference sequence). CDR3 length equals 16 residues. CDR3 residues: CASSLPGSVGANVLTF. CDR3 bases: TGTGCCAGCAGCTTGCCAGGGTCAGTCGGGGCCAACGTCCTGACTTTC.

CDR3 nucleotides: TGTGCCAGCAGTTCTTCCGGGACAGGGGTTAGTACCCTCCACTTT. Its translation is CASSSSGTGVSTLHF. The chain carries TRBV28 and TRBJ1-6; 10 bases line up with TRBD1. Germline V lookup: CDR1 MDHEN, CDR2 SYDVKM. V shed 4 bases, J shed 14 bases, and the junction held 11 bases outside the gene matches. CDR3 length: 15 amino acids.

The DNA for the CDR3 is TGTGCCATCAGCCCTAGCGGGTCTAGCACAGATACGCAGTATTTT. It is translated as CAISPSGSSTDTQYF. The chain combines TRBV10-3 with TRBJ2-3; 8 bases are a match to TRBD2. Germline trimming cut 6 bases from V and 0 bases from J; bases unmatched to any gene: 5. The CDR3 has 15 residues. Germline-derived CDR1 and CDR2 are ENHRY and SYGVKD.

The J gene is TRBJ1-4, the V gene TRBV9; D possibly corresponds to TRBD1 (5 bases). Germline CDR1 reads SGDLS; CDR2 reads YYNGEE. CDR3 length equals 15 residues. Between the trimmed V and J ends, which lost 4 bases and 8 bases, there was a span of 18 bases. The CDR3: CASSSRLSQGEKLFF. As DNA, the CDR3 is TGTGCCAGCAGCTCCCGACTCTCTCAGGGAGAAAAACTGTTTTTT. Full variable domain (remainder filled in from reference TRBV9 and TRBJ1-4): DSGVTQTPKHLITATGQRVTLRCSPRSGDLSVYWYQQSLDQGLQFLIQYYNGEERAKGNILERFSAQQFPDLHSELNLSSLELGDSALYFCASSSRLSQGEKLFFGSGTQLSVL.

The rearrangement links TRBV2 to TRBJ1-3, with TRBD1 identical over 10 bases. The V and J ends lost 6 bases and 3 bases, in that order; junction bases with no gene match: 8. Germline assignment: CDR1 SNHLY and CDR2 FYNNEI. This CDR3 region has 16 residues. The CDR3 reads CASRKPGTGVGNTIYF. The DNA of the CDR3 is TGTGCCAGCAGAAAACCCGGGACAGGGGTTGGAAACACCATATATTTT.

This clone showed up just a few times. This chain's CDR3 is CASSLREEGGNTIYF. CDR3 bases: TGTGCCAGCAGTTTAAGGGAGGAGGGTGGAAACACCATATATTTT. This chain links TRBV6-6 with TRBJ1-3; no reliable D call. V lost 4 bases and J lost 3, with 13 bases in between. Germline values: CDR1 MNHNY, CDR2 SVGAGI (reference sequence). This CDR3 spans 15 amino acids.

This clone was picked up one time. This chain joins TRBV6-5 and TRBJ2-1; 7 bases map to TRBD2. The CDR3 totals 15 residues. The trim removed 0 bases at V and 6 bases at J, leaving 5 bases unmatched. Germline V CDR1 and CDR2: MNHEY, SVGAGI. CDR3 DNA: TGTGCCAGCAGTTACTCCGGCGGGAGACCCAATGAGCAGTTCTTC. Encoded protein: CASSYSGGRPNEQFF.

This clone was observed a single time. The rearrangement uses TRBV29-1 and TRBJ2-7; TRBD1 matches 7 bases. Germline-derived CDR1 and CDR2 are SQVTM and ANQGSEA. V dropped 1 base and J dropped 0; count of bases not matched to a gene: 6. The CDR3 has 15 amino acids. The CDR3 nucleotides read TGCAGCGTTGAAGGGATCGGGACAGACTCCTACGAGCAGTACTTC. The encoded protein is CSVEGIGTDSYEQYF.

The V call is TRBV6-4, the J call TRBJ2-1, with 11 bases identical to TRBD2. There are 16 residues in the CDR3. Germline loops: CDR1 MRHNA, CDR2 SNTAGT. J gave up 8 bases and V 2 bases, and 8 bases lay outside the gene matches. CDR3 bases: TGTGCCAGCAGTGACGTGTCTAGCGGGAGGCGGCATGAGCAGTTCTTC. Protein product: CASSDVSSGRRHEQFF.

The chain carries TRBV28 and TRBJ2-1, with TRBD2 matching 8 bases. Germline trimming cut 6 bases from V and 1 base from J; bases unmatched to any gene: 2. The CDR3 runs 14 residues. CDR1 and CDR2 (germline): MDHEN, SYDVKM. The DNA of the CDR3 is TGTGCCAGCAGGGTAGCGGGATCCTACAATGAGCAGTTCTTC. Translating gives CASRVAGSYNEQFF.

CDR3 residues: CASSRAGTSQPQHF. CDR3 sequence (DNA): TGTGCCAGCAGCCGAGCCGGGACAAGCCAGCCCCAGCATTTT. The V and J genes are TRBV3-1 (or the pseudogene TRBV3-2) and TRBJ1-5, with a possible D match to TRBD1 (6 bases). CDR3 size: 14 residues. Per germline, CDR1 LGHDT and CDR2 YNNKEL (reference sequence). Trimming cost V 4 bases and J 7 bases, with 14 bases left between them.

The V call is TRBV6-2 or TRBV6-3, the J call TRBJ2-1; D not resolved. CDR1 MNHEY and CDR2 SVGEGT come from the germline V gene. The CDR3 contains 14 residues. V lost 5 bases and J 1 base, leaving 9 bases between the germline ends. CDR3: CASSLDSSYNEQFF. CDR3 sequence (DNA): TGTGCCAGCAGTCTAGACTCATCCTACAATGAGCAGTTCTTC.

As DNA, the CDR3 is TGTGCCAGCAGCTTAGAGTCTGGGGCGGATTGGGGCTACACCTTC. It encodes CASSLESGADWGYTF. The chain uses TRBV7-9 and TRBJ1-2, with a weak D call TRBD1 (5 bases). The CDR3 length is 15 residues. Germline-derived CDR1 and CDR2 are SEHNR and FQNEAQ (reference sequence). V shed 1 base and J shed 8 bases, with 17 bases lying between them.

The chain carries TRBV7-9 and TRBJ2-1; TRBD1 matches at 8 bases. Per germline, CDR1 SEHNR and CDR2 FQNEAQ (reference sequence). The CDR3 loop spans 14 amino acids. V was clipped by 4 bases and J by 13 bases; unmatched bases: 12. DNA of the CDR3: TGTGCCAGCAGCTCGGACAGGGTTCTTCTCCGTCAGTTCTTC. Its protein product is CASSSDRVLLRQFF.

The chain couples TRBV5-1 to TRBJ1-4; no reliable D call. The V gene lost 4 bases and the J gene lost 4 bases, with 11 bases spanning the gap. The germline CDR1 and CDR2 sequences are SGHRS and YFSETQ. This CDR3 is 14 amino acids long. The CDR3 is CASSAGGSNEKLFF. The CDR3, as DNA: TGCGCCAGCAGCGCGGGCGGGAGTAATGAAAAACTGTTTTTT.

The rearrangement joins TRBV23-1 to TRBJ2-1; 8 nucleotides agree with TRBD1. TRBV23-1 is an open reading frame whose function is uncertain. V trimming: 0 bases; J trimming: 13 bases; junction bases outside the gene matches: 8. The CDR3 is 14 amino acids. CDR3 nucleotide sequence: TGCGCCAGCAGTCAATCGAAGGGGGACAGGACTCAGTTCTTC. The encoded protein is CASSQSKGDRTQFF.